The 14 T cell receptor beta chains presented below share a single source sample, sequenced in a study of cytomegalovirus exposure and HLA in healthy donors. The primer mix had 60 Vbeta and 13 Jbeta primers. Clones were read by immunoSEQ multiplex PCR, and TCRdb kept only the in-frame ones, dropping some. Of around 180,000 clones in the sample, about 78% are singletons; the top ten hold roughly 5%. Sequenced: PBMCs. Receptors were obtained from a man aged 35-49 years in good health and CMV-seronegative.

The chain recombines TRBV7-9 with TRBJ2-2; D gene unclear. The CDR3 length is 14 residues. The V gene's germline CDR1 is SEHNR and CDR2 FQNEAQ (reference sequence). Trimming shortened V by 3 bases and J by 3 bases, and 8 bases separated the two germline ends. The CDR3 nucleotides read TGTGCCAGCAGCTTCGTCGGTTACACCGGGGAGCTGTTTTTT. This sequence encodes CASSFVGYTGELFF.

The V gene is TRBV9, the J gene TRBJ1-1; possible D gene TRBD1, 5 bases. The germline gives CDR1 SGDLS, CDR2 YYNGEE. The CDR3 extends over 14 amino acids. Trimming stripped 4 bases from V and 5 bases from J, with 15 bases between. The CDR3: CASSLSGGRTEAFF. Written as DNA, the CDR3 is TGTGCCAGCAGCCTCTCCGGGGGGAGGACTGAAGCTTTCTTT.

The rearrangement joins TRBV5-6 to TRBJ2-5; D possibly corresponds to TRBD2 (5 bases). Gene TRBJ2-7 matches the end of the DNA better, so the J call may be wrong. The V gene's germline CDR1 is SGHDT and CDR2 YYEEEE. The CDR3 length is 14 residues. The chain's CDR3 is CASSLGGSAYEQYF. The CDR3 coding sequence is TGTGCCAGCAGCTTGGGAGGGAGCGCCTACGAGCAGTACTTC.

This sequence joins TRBV19 and TRBJ1-1, with D possibly being TRBD1 (5 bases). Between the trimmed V and J ends, which lost 1 base and 3 bases, there was a span of 12 bases. Germline CDR1 and CDR2: LNHDA and SQIVND (reference sequence). The CDR3 loop spans 15 amino acids. The CDR3, as DNA: TGTGCCAGTAGTATAGGTCCAGGGAGGGACACTGAAGCTTTCTTT. The encoded protein is CASSIGPGRDTEAFF.

V gene TRBV5-1 combines with J gene TRBJ2-3; 10 nucleotides agree with TRBD2. Germline trimming cut 4 bases from V and 2 bases from J; bases unmatched to any gene: 4. Per the germline V gene, CDR1 is SGHRS and CDR2 is YFSETQ. The CDR3 consists of 15 residues. The chain's CDR3 is CASSQAGGLTDTQYF. In DNA form, the CDR3 reads TGCGCCAGCAGCCAAGCGGGGGGGCTCACAGATACGCAGTATTTT.

The chain employs TRBV6-1 and TRBJ1-2; 7 bases agree with TRBD1. The CDR3 extends over 14 amino acids. Germline CDR1 MNHNS, CDR2 SASEGT. J lost 3 bases, V lost 5 bases, and 6 bases had no gene match. In DNA form, the CDR3 reads TGTGCCAGCAGTCCAGGGGGATTTGACTATGGCTACACCTTC. Residues: CASSPGGFDYGYTF.

The V gene is TRBV7-9, the J gene TRBJ1-5; D is undetermined. Germline V CDR1 and CDR2: SEHNR, FQNEAQ (reference sequence). With 5 bases removed from V and 8 bases from J, the gap between germline ends came to 16 bases. The CDR3 consists of 14 residues. The CDR3 is CASSRGHPGEPQHF. CDR3 nucleotide sequence: TGTGCCAGCAGCCGGGGTCACCCCGGGGAGCCCCAGCATTTT.

This clone has only a few counts. The chain combines TRBV4-3 with TRBJ1-6, with D uncertain. From germline, CDR1 is LGHNA and CDR2 YSLEER. CDR3 size: 16 residues. V was cut by 1 base and J by 10 bases, with 17 bases left in between. CDR3 sequence reads: CASSQVPGWGESPLHF. For the CDR3, the DNA is TGCGCCAGCAGCCAAGTGCCGGGGTGGGGTGAGTCACCCCTCCACTTT.

This chain uses TRBV7-9 with TRBJ1-2, with TRBD1 identical over 8 bases. CDR1 SEHNR and CDR2 FQNEAQ come from the germline V gene (reference sequence). J lost 6 bases, V lost 5 bases, and 8 bases had no gene match. The CDR3 loop spans 14 amino acids. The CDR3 spells CASSLTQGGHGYTF. The CDR3 DNA reads as TGTGCCAGCAGCCTTACACAGGGGGGGCATGGCTACACCTTC.

In its sample, this clone was seen once. The rearrangement joins TRBV9 to TRBJ2-2; TRBD2 agrees at 8 bases. Germline V gene lookup returns CDR1 SGDLS and CDR2 YYNGEE. Trimming cost V 2 bases and J 3 bases; bases outside gene matches: 9. The CDR3 contains 17 residues. The CDR3 DNA sequence: TGTGCCAGCAGCGTCCCTGGTGAGACTAGCGACACCGGGGAGCTGTTTTTT. Translated, it gives CASSVPGETSDTGELFF.

As DNA, the CDR3 is TGTGCCAGCAGCACACGAGGGGACAGGACGTCCTACGAGCAGTACTTC. Encoded protein: CASSTRGDRTSYEQYF. The chain couples TRBV21-1 to TRBJ2-7; the DNA was not used to check the table's D call, TRBD1. TRBV21-1 is listed as a pseudogene. This CDR3 has 16 residues.

The chain employs TRBV6-5 and TRBJ2-3, with 7 bases aligning to TRBD2. Germline CDR1 reads MNHEY; CDR2 reads SVGAGI. This CDR3 region has 16 residues. Trimming removed 1 base from V and 4 bases from J; junction bases left unmatched: 8. The CDR3 DNA sequence: TGTGCCAGCAGTTACTGGTCGGCTAGCGGCTCAGATACGCAGTATTTT. Its protein product is CASSYWSASGSDTQYF.

J is TRBJ1-4 and V is TRBV15; the D gene is possibly TRBD1 (6 bases). V gave up 0 bases and J gave up 7 bases, with 12 bases separating them. There are 15 residues in the CDR3. The germline V gene has CDR1 LNHNV and CDR2 YYDKDF (reference sequence). The CDR3 here is CATSRDLQGAEKLFF. As DNA, the CDR3 is TGTGCCACCAGCAGAGATCTACAGGGTGCTGAAAAACTGTTTTTT.

With regard to this clone: At one end, the junction sequence differs from germline, possibly due to a read error. V is TRBV5-6 and J is TRBJ1-1; D may be TRBD1 (6 bases). The germline CDR1 and CDR2 sequences are SGHDT and YYEEEE. The CDR3 loop spans 13 amino acids. CDR3 bases: TGTGCCAGCAGCTTGGCCAGGGGCCGCTTCGTCCTCTTT. Translated: CASSLARGRFVLF.